Listed here is a single T cell receptor (beta chain). No antigen is known for it. These data come from a study of cytomegalovirus exposure and HLA in healthy donors. Whole-study results and caveats: Earlier analysis looked at TCR beta V segments, and most were productive about 90% or about 30% of the time. The authors later found most CMV-associated TCR beta chains appeared HLA-restricted.

PCR primers comprised 60 Vbeta and 13 Jbeta primers. Some clones are missing from TCRdb's copy, which holds only in-frame ones; the method was immunoSEQ multiplex PCR. The sample yields 150,000 to 200,000 clones, just under 80% seen once. The CDR3 length is 15 residues. CDR1 and CDR2 from the germline V gene are SGDLS and YYNGEE. The junction had 9 bases not matched to a gene; V was cut back by 4 bases and J by 8 bases. The receptor comes from a woman aged 25 to 45 in good health and CMV-seronegative. The chain joins TRBV9 to TRBJ1-4; 9 nucleotides match TRBD1. The sample comprised PBMCs. CDR3 residues: CASSPGDRVWEKLFF. The CDR3 region has the DNA TGTGCCAGCAGCCCGGGGGACAGGGTTTGGGAAAAACTGTTTTTT.